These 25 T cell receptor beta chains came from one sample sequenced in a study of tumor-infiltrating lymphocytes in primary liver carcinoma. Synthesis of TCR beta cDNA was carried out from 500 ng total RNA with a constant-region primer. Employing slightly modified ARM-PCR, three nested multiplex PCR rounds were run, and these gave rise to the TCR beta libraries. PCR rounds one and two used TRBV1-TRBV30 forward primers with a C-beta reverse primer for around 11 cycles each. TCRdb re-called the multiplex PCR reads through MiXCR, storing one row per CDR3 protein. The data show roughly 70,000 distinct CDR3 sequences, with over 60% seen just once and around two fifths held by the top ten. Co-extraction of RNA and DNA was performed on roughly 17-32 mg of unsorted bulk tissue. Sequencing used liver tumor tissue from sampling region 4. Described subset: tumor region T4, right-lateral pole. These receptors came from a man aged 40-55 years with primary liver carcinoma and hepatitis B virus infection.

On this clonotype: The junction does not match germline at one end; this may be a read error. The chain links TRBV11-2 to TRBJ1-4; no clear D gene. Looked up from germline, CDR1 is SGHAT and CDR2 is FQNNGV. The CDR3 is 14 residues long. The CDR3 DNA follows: TGTACCAGCAGCTTAGAGGTTGGCGACGAAAAACTGTTTTTT. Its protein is CTSSLEVGDEKLFF.

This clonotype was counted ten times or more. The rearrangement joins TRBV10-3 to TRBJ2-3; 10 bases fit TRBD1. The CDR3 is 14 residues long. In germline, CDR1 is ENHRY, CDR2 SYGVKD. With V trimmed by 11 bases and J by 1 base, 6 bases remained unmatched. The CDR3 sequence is CAVSGTGGTDTQYF. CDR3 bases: TGTGCCGTATCCGGGACAGGGGGCACAGATACGCAGTATTTT.

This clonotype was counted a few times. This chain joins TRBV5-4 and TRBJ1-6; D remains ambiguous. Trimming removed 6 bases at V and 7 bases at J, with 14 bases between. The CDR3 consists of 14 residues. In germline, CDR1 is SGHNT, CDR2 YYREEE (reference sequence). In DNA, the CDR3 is TGTGCCAGCACCTACGGGTCACAGAATTCACCCCTCCACTTT. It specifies CASTYGSQNSPLHF.

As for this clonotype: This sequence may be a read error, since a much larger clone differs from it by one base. The CDR3 spells CASSRAGATSGRGADTQYF. The CDR3 nucleotides read TGTGCCAGCAGCCGCGCCGGGGCGACTAGCGGGAGAGGGGCAGATACGCAGTATTTT. The chain recombines TRBV21-1 with TRBJ2-3; TRBD2 was called by the table and not checked on the DNA. TRBV21-1 is described as a pseudogene. The CDR3 contains 19 residues.

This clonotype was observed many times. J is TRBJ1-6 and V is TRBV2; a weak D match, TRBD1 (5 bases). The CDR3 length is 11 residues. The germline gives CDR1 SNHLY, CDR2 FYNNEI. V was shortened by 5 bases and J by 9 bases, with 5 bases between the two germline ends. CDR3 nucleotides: TGTGCCAGCAGTCAGGGTTCACCCCTCCACTTT. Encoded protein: CASSQGSPLHF.

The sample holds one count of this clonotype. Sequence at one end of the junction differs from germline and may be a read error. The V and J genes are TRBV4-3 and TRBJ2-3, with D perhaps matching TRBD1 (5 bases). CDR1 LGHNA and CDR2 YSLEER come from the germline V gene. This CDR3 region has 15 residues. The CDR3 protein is CASSQDQGWADTRYF. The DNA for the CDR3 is TGCGCCAGCAGCCAGGATCAGGGATGGGCAGATACGCGGTATTTT.

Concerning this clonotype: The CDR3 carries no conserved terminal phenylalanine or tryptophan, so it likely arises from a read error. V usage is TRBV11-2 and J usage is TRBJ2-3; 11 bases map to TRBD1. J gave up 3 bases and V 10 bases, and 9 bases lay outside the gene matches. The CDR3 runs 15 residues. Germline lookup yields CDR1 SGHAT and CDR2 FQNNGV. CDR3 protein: CANSSRDRGTDTQYS. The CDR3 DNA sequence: TGTGCCAACAGTTCTCGGGACAGGGGGACAGATACGCAGTATTCT.

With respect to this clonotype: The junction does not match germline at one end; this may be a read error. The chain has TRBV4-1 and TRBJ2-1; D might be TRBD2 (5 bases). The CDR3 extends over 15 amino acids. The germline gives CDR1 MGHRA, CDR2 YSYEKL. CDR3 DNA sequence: TGCGCCAGCAGCCAAGATCCTAGCTCCTACAATGAGCAGTCCTTC. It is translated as CASSQDPSSYNEQSF.

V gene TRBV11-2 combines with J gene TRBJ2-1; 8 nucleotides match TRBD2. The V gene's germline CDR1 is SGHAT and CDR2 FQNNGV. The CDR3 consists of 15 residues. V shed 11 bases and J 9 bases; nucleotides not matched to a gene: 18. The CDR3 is CACNPQRERLGEQFF. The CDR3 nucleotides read TGTGCCTGCAACCCCCAGCGGGAGAGATTGGGTGAGCAGTTCTTC.

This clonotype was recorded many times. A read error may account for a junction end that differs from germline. The CDR3 protein is CTSSSGSIGDEQFF. Here the CDR3 DNA reads TGTACCAGCAGCTCGGGCTCCATAGGGGATGAGCAGTTCTTC. J is TRBJ2-1 and V is TRBV5-8; D may be TRBD1 (5 bases). CDR3 length: 14 amino acids. The germline CDR1 and CDR2 sequences are SGHTS and YDEGEE. The full variable domain, completed using reference TRBV5-8 and TRBJ2-1, is EAGVTQSPTHLIKTRGQQATLRCSPISGHTSVYWYQQALGLGLQFLLWYDEGEERNRGNFPPRFSGRQFPNYSSELNVNALELEDSALYLCTSSSGSIGDEQFFGPGTRLTVL.

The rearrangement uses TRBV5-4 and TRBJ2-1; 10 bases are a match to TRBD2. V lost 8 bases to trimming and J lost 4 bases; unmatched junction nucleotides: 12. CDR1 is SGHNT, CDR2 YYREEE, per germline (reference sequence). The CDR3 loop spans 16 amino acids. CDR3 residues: CARAMASGRGYNEQFF. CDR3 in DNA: TGTGCCAGAGCCATGGCGAGCGGGAGGGGTTACAATGAGCAGTTCTTC.

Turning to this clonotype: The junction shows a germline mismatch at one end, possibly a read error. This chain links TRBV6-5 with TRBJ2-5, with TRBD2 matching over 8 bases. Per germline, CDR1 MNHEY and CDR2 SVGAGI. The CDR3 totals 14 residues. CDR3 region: CASSWGGGKETQNF. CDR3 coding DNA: TGTGCCAGCAGTTGGGGCGGGGGGAAAGAGACCCAGAACTTC.

The CDR3 nucleotides are TGCGCCAGCAGCCAGGCAGGGGCAGGGAGGAACTATGACTGCACCTTC. Translated, it gives CASSQAGAGRNYDCTF. V usage is TRBV4-3 and J usage is TRBJ1-2, with a tentative D call TRBD1 (6 bases). V dropped 3 bases and J dropped 13 bases, with 27 bases sitting between them. CDR1 is LGHNA and CDR2 is YSLEER in the germline V gene. The CDR3 contains 16 residues.

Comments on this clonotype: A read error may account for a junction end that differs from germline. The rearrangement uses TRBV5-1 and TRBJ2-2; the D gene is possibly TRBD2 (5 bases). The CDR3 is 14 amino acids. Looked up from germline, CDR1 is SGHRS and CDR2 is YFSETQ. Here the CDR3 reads CANSSNEGTGELFF. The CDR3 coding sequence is TGCGCCAACAGCTCGAATGAGGGCACCGGGGAGTTGTTTTTT.

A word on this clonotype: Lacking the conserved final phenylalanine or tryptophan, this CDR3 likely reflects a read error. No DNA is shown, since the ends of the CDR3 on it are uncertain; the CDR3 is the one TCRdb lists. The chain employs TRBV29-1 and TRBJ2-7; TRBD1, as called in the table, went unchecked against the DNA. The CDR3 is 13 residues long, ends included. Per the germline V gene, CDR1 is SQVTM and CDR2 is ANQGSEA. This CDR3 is CCVTETVRGEQYL.

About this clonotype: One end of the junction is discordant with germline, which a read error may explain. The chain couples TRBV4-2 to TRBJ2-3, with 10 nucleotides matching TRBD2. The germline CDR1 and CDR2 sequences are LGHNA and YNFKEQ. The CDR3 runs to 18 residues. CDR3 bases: TGTGTCAGTAGCCAAGTGGCGCTTCTAGCGGGAGCGACAGATATGCAGTATTTT. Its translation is CVSSQVALLAGATDMQYF.

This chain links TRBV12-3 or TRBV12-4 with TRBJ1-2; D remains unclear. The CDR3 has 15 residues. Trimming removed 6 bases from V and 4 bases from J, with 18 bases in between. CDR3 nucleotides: TGTGCCAGCAGCCCGGGCCCGAGGGTTTTCTATGGCTACACCTTC. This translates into CASSPGPRVFYGYTF.

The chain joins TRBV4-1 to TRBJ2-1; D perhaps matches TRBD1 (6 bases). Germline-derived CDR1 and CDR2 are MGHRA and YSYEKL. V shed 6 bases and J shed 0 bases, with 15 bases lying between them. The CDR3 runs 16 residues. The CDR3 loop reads CASRQTIGGSYNEQFF. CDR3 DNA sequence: TGCGCCAGCAGACAAACCATAGGGGGCTCCTACAATGAGCAGTTCTTC.

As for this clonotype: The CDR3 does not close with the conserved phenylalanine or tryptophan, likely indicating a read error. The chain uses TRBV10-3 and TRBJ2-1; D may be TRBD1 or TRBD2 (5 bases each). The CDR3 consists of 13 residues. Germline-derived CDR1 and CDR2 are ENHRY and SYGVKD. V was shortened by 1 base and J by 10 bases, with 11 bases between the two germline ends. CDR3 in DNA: TGTGCCATCAGTGAGTGGGACGACGGGGAGCAGTTCTAC. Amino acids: CAISEWDDGEQFY.

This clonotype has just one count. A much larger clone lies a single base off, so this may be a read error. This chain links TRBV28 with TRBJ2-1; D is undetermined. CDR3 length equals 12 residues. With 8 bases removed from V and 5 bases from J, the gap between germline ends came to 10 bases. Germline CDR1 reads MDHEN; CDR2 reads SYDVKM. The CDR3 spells CASYQLNNEQFF. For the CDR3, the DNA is TGTGCCAGCTACCAGCTGAACAATGAGCAGTTCTTC.

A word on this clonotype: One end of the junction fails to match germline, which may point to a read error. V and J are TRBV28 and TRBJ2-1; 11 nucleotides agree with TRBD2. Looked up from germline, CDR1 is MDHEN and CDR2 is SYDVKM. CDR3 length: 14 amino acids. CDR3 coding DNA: TGTGCCAGCAGTTCAGGGACTAGCGGCAATGAGCAGTTATTC. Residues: CASSSGTSGNEQLF.

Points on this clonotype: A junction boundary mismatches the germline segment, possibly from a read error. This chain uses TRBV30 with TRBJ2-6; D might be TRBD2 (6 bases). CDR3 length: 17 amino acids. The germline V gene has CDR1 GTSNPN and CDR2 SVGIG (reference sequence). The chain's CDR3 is CAWSLGGTYSGANILTF. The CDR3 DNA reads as TGTGCCTGGAGCCTAGGTGGGACTTACTCTGGGGCCAACATCCTGACTTTC.

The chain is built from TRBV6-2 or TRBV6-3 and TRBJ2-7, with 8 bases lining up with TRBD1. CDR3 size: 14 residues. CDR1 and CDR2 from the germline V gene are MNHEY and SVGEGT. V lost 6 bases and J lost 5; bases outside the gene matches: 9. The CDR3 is CASSLQDRVHEQYF. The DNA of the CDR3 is TGTGCCAGCAGCCTCCAGGACAGGGTCCACGAGCAGTACTTC.

The chain's CDR3 is CASSLALGGASTGDLFF. The CDR3 bases are TGTGCCAGCAGCTTAGCATTAGGGGGGGCGAGCACCGGAGACCTGTTTTTT. V is TRBV11-2 and J is TRBJ2-2; tentatively, D is TRBD2 (7 bases). Germline CDR1 and CDR2: SGHAT and FQNNGV. V lost 1 base and J 14 bases, leaving 26 bases between the germline ends. The CDR3 is 17 residues long.

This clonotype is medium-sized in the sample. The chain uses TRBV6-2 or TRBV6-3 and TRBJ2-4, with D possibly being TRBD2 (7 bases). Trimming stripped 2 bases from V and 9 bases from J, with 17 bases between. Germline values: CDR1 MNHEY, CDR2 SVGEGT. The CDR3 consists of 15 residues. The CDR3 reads CASSYGGALGGIQYF. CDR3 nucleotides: TGTGCCAGCAGTTACGGGGGGGCCCTTGGAGGCATTCAGTACTTC.